This T cell receptor beta chain is from a study of blood T cell repertoires in COVID-19. The overall study: COVID-19 samples collected from the United States, Italy and Spain covered acute and convalescent phases. Sources were T cells, B-cell-depleted T cells, or PBMCs; the material itself was cDNA or gDNA.

Researchers sorted participants into cohorts using their self-reported clinical history. For recovered donors of Cohort 3, there were two negative PCRs, clearance, or symptom resolution. TCRdb keeps only in-frame clones here, not all; method: immunoSEQ multiplex PCR. The sample yields approximately 190,000 clones, around 81% seen once. Germline-derived CDR1 and CDR2 are MGHRA and YSYEKL. The CDR3 runs 20 residues. V was pared by 2 bases and J by 0 bases, with 23 bases between. This chain links TRBV4-1 with TRBJ1-3; the D is unclear. The sample was PBMCs or T cells enriched from blood (not recorded which). This TCR came from a man aged 35 to 55 who had recovered from COVID-19. CDR3 coding DNA: TGCGCCAGCAGCCAACGATCCAGTGCCGTTGGAGTTCACTCTGGAAACACCATATATTTT. It is translated as CASSQRSSAVGVHSGNTIYF.